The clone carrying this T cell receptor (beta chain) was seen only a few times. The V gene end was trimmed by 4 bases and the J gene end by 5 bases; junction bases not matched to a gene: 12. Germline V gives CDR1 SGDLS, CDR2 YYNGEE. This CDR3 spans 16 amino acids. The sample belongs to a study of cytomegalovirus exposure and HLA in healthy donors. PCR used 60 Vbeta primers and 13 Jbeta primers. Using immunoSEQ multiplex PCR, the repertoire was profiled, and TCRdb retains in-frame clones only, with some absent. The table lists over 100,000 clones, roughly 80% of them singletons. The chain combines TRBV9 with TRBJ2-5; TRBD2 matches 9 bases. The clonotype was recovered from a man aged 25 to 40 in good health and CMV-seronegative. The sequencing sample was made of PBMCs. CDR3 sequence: CASSTAGGGAAETQYF. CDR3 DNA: TGTGCCAGCAGCACCGCCGGCGGGGGGGCCGCTGAGACCCAGTACTTC. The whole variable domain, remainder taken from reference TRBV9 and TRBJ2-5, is DSGVTQTPKHLITATGQRVTLRCSPRSGDLSVYWYQQSLDQGLQFLIQYYNGEERAKGNILERFSAQQFPDLHSELNLSSLELGDSALYFCASSTAGGGAAETQYFGPGTRLLVL.